This is a list of T cell receptor beta chains from one sample in a study of patients and donors after allogeneic stem cell transplantation. TCRdb reanalysed the RT-PCR reads using MiXCR and keeps one entry per CDR3 protein. Among 110,000 or so distinct CDR3 sequences listed, roughly 37% were seen once. The sample comprised blood, either unsorted or a sorted T cell fraction (not recorded which). Source of these receptors: a human donor who was either an allogeneic HSCT recipient or a stem cell or donor lymphocyte infusion donor (not recorded which). It is not recorded whose cells these are; they may come from a transplant donor. Each CDR3 is given with its conserved first and last residue. Each record gives: J gene, V gene, clone size, D gene, CDR3 DNA, CDR3 protein. The D gene is left open where the match is weak. The listing skips clone size in some rows; elsewhere it reads once, few, many or a size class.

j_call: TRBJ1-2
v_call: TRBV7-2
clone_size: once
d_call: TRBD1
cdr3_nt: TGTGCCAGCAGCTTAATGGCGTCAAAAAGGGACAGGTGGGACTATGGCTACACCTTC
cdr3_aa: CASSLMASKRDRWDYGYTF

j_call: TRBJ2-3
v_call: TRBV11-2
clone_size: -
d_call: -
cdr3_nt: TGTGCCAGCAGCTTAGAGGGTCGCGGGAGCACAGATACGCAGTATTTT
cdr3_aa: CASSLEGRGSTDTQYF

j_call: TRBJ1-2
v_call: TRBV7-9
clone_size: few
d_call: -
cdr3_nt: TGTGCCAGCAGCTTACCAGGGACTGGCGGCTACACCTTC
cdr3_aa: CASSLPGTGGYTF

j_call: TRBJ1-5
v_call: TRBV20-1
clone_size: -
d_call: -
cdr3_nt: TGCAGTGCTGCTGCGCAGGGAATGGGCAATCAGCCCCAGCATTTT
cdr3_aa: CSAAAQGMGNQPQHF

j_call: TRBJ1-1
v_call: TRBV27
clone_size: few
d_call: -
cdr3_nt: TGTGCCAGCAGCCGGCGGGAGGCGATGAACACTGAAGCTTTCTTT
cdr3_aa: CASSRREAMNTEAFF

j_call: TRBJ1-2
v_call: TRBV6-2/TRBV6-3
clone_size: many
d_call: TRBD1
cdr3_nt: TGTGCCAGCAGTTGGCGGCCGGGACAGAACTATGGCTACACCTTC
cdr3_aa: CASSWRPGQNYGYTF

j_call: TRBJ1-1
v_call: TRBV5-6
clone_size: few
d_call: -
cdr3_nt: TGTGCCAGCAGTTTCGGACTTGAAGCTTTCTTT
cdr3_aa: CASSFGLEAFF

j_call: TRBJ2-1
v_call: TRBV7-6
clone_size: -
d_call: TRBD2
cdr3_nt: TGTGCCAGCAGCTTAGGGGGGACTAGCGGGAGGGCCCCAAATGAGCAGTTCTTC
cdr3_aa: CASSLGGTSGRAPNEQFF

j_call: TRBJ1-1
v_call: TRBV7-9
clone_size: -
d_call: -
cdr3_nt: TGTGCCAGCAGCTTAGAGGCCTTGAACACTGAAGCTTTCTTT
cdr3_aa: CASSLEALNTEAFF

j_call: TRBJ1-6
v_call: TRBV7-9
clone_size: -
d_call: -
cdr3_nt: TGTGCCAGCAGCTTAGCTAACCCGCTGATGCCCCTCCACTTT
cdr3_aa: CASSLANPLMPLHF

j_call: TRBJ2-3
v_call: TRBV14
clone_size: -
d_call: TRBD2
cdr3_nt: TGTGCCAGCAGCCAAGAACCGGGACTAGCAGAGTATTTT
cdr3_aa: CASSQEPGLAEYF

j_call: TRBJ2-7
v_call: TRBV3-1
clone_size: -
d_call: -
cdr3_nt: TGTGCCAGCAGCCCTTGGACTCTGCCACTCAAGCAGTACTTC
cdr3_aa: CASSPWTLPLKQYF

j_call: TRBJ1-2
v_call: TRBV27
clone_size: -
d_call: -
cdr3_nt: TGTGCCAGCCAAAGGCTCTATATGGACGGCCTCTATGGCTACACCTTC
cdr3_aa: CASQRLYMDGLYGYTF

j_call: TRBJ2-3
v_call: TRBV7-2
clone_size: -
d_call: TRBD2
cdr3_nt: TGTGCCAGCAGCTTAGGTGGTGGGAGGGCGCAGTATTTT
cdr3_aa: CASSLGGGRAQYF

j_call: TRBJ2-1
v_call: TRBV12-3/TRBV12-4
clone_size: -
d_call: -
cdr3_nt: TGTGCCAGCAGTTTAGACCTTCCAGGGTACAATGAGCAGTTCTTC
cdr3_aa: CASSLDLPGYNEQFF

j_call: TRBJ1-5
v_call: TRBV27
clone_size: -
d_call: -
cdr3_nt: TGTGCCAGCAGTTTATATTGGGGAGAGGGTCAGCCCCAGCATTTT
cdr3_aa: CASSLYWGEGQPQHF

j_call: TRBJ2-7
v_call: TRBV11-2
clone_size: -
d_call: -
cdr3_nt: TGTGCCAGCAGCCAACAGTCCTACGAGCAGTACTTC
cdr3_aa: CASSQQSYEQYF

j_call: TRBJ1-2
v_call: TRBV24-1
clone_size: -
d_call: TRBD1
cdr3_nt: TGTGCCACCAGTGATTTGCAGGGACAGGCCAACTATGGCTACACCTTC
cdr3_aa: CATSDLQGQANYGYTF

j_call: TRBJ1-2
v_call: TRBV7-9
clone_size: -
d_call: -
cdr3_nt: TGTGCCAGCAGCCCCGGACGGCGCACTAACTATGGCTACACCTTC
cdr3_aa: CASSPGRRTNYGYTF

j_call: TRBJ2-4
v_call: TRBV28
clone_size: -
d_call: TRBD1
cdr3_nt: TGTGCCAGCAGACGGACAGGCCCAAACATTCAGTACTTC
cdr3_aa: CASRRTGPNIQYF

j_call: TRBJ2-3
v_call: TRBV20-1
clone_size: -
d_call: -
cdr3_nt: TGCAGTGCTCCGCGACCGACTCGGAGGAACACAGATACGCAGTATTTT
cdr3_aa: CSAPRPTRRNTDTQYF

j_call: TRBJ1-6
v_call: TRBV7-2
clone_size: many
d_call: -
cdr3_nt: TGTGCCAGCAGCGAGTGGACTGCGGGGAATTCACCCCTCCACTTT
cdr3_aa: CASSEWTAGNSPLHF

j_call: TRBJ2-3
v_call: TRBV6-5
clone_size: -
d_call: -
cdr3_nt: TGTGCCAGCAGTTACTCGCGGGACAGTACGCAGTATTTT
cdr3_aa: CASSYSRDSTQYF

j_call: TRBJ2-3
v_call: TRBV7-2
clone_size: -
d_call: -
cdr3_nt: TGTGCCAGCACCCCCCGCACAGATACGCAGTATTTT
cdr3_aa: CASTPRTDTQYF

j_call: TRBJ2-7
v_call: TRBV29-1
clone_size: few
d_call: -
cdr3_nt: TGCAGCGTTGTTGGTAGCGAAGTTTACGAGCAGTACTTC
cdr3_aa: CSVVGSEVYEQYF

j_call: TRBJ2-1
v_call: TRBV9
clone_size: -
d_call: -
cdr3_nt: TGTGCCAGCAGCGTAGCGGGGGCATACAATGAGCAGTTCTTC
cdr3_aa: CASSVAGAYNEQFF

j_call: TRBJ1-6
v_call: TRBV12-3/TRBV12-4
clone_size: few
d_call: TRBD1
cdr3_nt: TGTGCCAGCAGTTTGCAGGGGGGCTCACCCCTCCACTTT
cdr3_aa: CASSLQGGSPLHF

j_call: TRBJ1-5
v_call: TRBV7-2
clone_size: -
d_call: TRBD1
cdr3_nt: TGTGCCAGCAGCTTAGCCCCCGGGACAGCGGCGTTGGGGCCCCAGCATTTT
cdr3_aa: CASSLAPGTAALGPQHF

j_call: TRBJ2-3
v_call: TRBV7-3
clone_size: -
d_call: -
cdr3_nt: TGTGCCAGCGGACTTACCCGCACAGATACGCAGTATTTT
cdr3_aa: CASGLTRTDTQYF

j_call: TRBJ1-1
v_call: TRBV12-3/TRBV12-4
clone_size: few
d_call: -
cdr3_nt: TGTGCCAGCAGTGACCCCAGAGGGGGGAACACTGAAGCTTTCTTT
cdr3_aa: CASSDPRGGNTEAFF

j_call: TRBJ1-4
v_call: TRBV27
clone_size: few
d_call: -
cdr3_nt: TGTGCCAGCAGCCCCGGCACTCTTGAAAAACTGTTTTTT
cdr3_aa: CASSPGTLEKLFF

j_call: TRBJ1-3
v_call: TRBV20-1
clone_size: few
d_call: TRBD1
cdr3_nt: TGCAGTGCTAGAGTCCGGGACAGGGCCATTTTAGCTGGAAACACCATATATTTT
cdr3_aa: CSARVRDRAILAGNTIYF

j_call: TRBJ2-3
v_call: TRBV7-2
clone_size: few
d_call: -
cdr3_nt: TGTGCCAGCAGCTTAGTCCGGGGTGATACGCAGTATTTT
cdr3_aa: CASSLVRGDTQYF

j_call: TRBJ1-1
v_call: TRBV29-1
clone_size: few
d_call: -
cdr3_nt: TGCAGCGTTGTCCAGGCCAAGAGCACTGAAGCTTTCTTT
cdr3_aa: CSVVQAKSTEAFF

j_call: TRBJ1-1
v_call: TRBV20-1
clone_size: -
d_call: -
cdr3_nt: TGCAGTGCTCGGACACCCCCGAACACTGAAGCTTTCTTT
cdr3_aa: CSARTPPNTEAFF

j_call: TRBJ2-3
v_call: TRBV7-9
clone_size: -
d_call: -
cdr3_nt: TGTGCCAGCAGCTTAGGTGGGACTACGCAGTATTTT
cdr3_aa: CASSLGGTTQYF

j_call: TRBJ2-2
v_call: TRBV7-8
clone_size: few
d_call: -
cdr3_nt: TGTGCCAGCAGCTCAGGGATCACCGGGGAGCTGTTTTTT
cdr3_aa: CASSSGITGELFF

j_call: TRBJ2-2
v_call: TRBV12-3/TRBV12-4
clone_size: few
d_call: -
cdr3_nt: TGTGCCAGCAGTTTAAGGGGAAACACCGGGGAGCTGTTTTTT
cdr3_aa: CASSLRGNTGELFF

j_call: TRBJ2-3
v_call: TRBV29-1
clone_size: few
d_call: -
cdr3_nt: TGCAGCGTTGGATCGCACGTGGGGACTTCGGGAGATACGCAGTATTTT
cdr3_aa: CSVGSHVGTSGDTQYF

j_call: TRBJ2-3
v_call: TRBV7-2
clone_size: -
d_call: -
cdr3_nt: TGTGCCAGCAGCCCCTCGACCTTAGATACGCAGTATTTT
cdr3_aa: CASSPSTLDTQYF

j_call: TRBJ1-1
v_call: TRBV10-3
clone_size: many
d_call: TRBD1
cdr3_nt: TGTGCCATCAGTGTAGAGGGGGCTTGGACTGAAGCTTTCTTT
cdr3_aa: CAISVEGAWTEAFF

j_call: TRBJ2-1
v_call: TRBV7-9
clone_size: once
d_call: -
cdr3_nt: TGTGCCAGCAGCTTAGCGCGGGCATATGAGCAGTTCTTC
cdr3_aa: CASSLARAYEQFF

j_call: TRBJ2-7
v_call: TRBV12-3/TRBV12-4
clone_size: few
d_call: -
cdr3_nt: TGTGCCAGCAGTAGTGTCGGCTACGAGCAGTACTTC
cdr3_aa: CASSSVGYEQYF

j_call: TRBJ1-5
v_call: TRBV20-1
clone_size: -
d_call: -
cdr3_nt: TGCAGTGCTAGAGATCCTTCGGCTAGCAATCAGCCCCAGCATTTT
cdr3_aa: CSARDPSASNQPQHF

j_call: TRBJ2-1
v_call: TRBV20-1
clone_size: -
d_call: TRBD2
cdr3_nt: TGCAGTGCCTTAGCGGGAGGGGGGATAATGGGTGAGCAGTTCTTC
cdr3_aa: CSALAGGGIMGEQFF

j_call: TRBJ1-6
v_call: TRBV4-2
clone_size: few
d_call: -
cdr3_nt: TGTGCCAGCAGCCAAGATTTGGGGGGAGGCAGTTCACCCCTCCACTTT
cdr3_aa: CASSQDLGGGSSPLHF

j_call: TRBJ1-6
v_call: TRBV18
clone_size: -
d_call: -
cdr3_nt: TGTGCCAGCTCACTCCGGACAGCGTATAATTCACCCCTCCACTTT
cdr3_aa: CASSLRTAYNSPLHF

j_call: TRBJ1-4
v_call: TRBV7-9
clone_size: many
d_call: TRBD1
cdr3_nt: TGTGCCAGCAGCTACGGACAGGCAACTAATGAAAAACTGTTTTTT
cdr3_aa: CASSYGQATNEKLFF

j_call: TRBJ2-1
v_call: TRBV28
clone_size: -
d_call: -
cdr3_nt: TGTGCCAGCAGCCCTAGATTTGAGCAGTTCTTC
cdr3_aa: CASSPRFEQFF

j_call: TRBJ2-6
v_call: TRBV6-5
clone_size: -
d_call: TRBD1
cdr3_nt: TGTGCCACCAGCAGGGGGCGGTATGCCAACGTCCTGACTTTC
cdr3_aa: CATSRGRYANVLTF